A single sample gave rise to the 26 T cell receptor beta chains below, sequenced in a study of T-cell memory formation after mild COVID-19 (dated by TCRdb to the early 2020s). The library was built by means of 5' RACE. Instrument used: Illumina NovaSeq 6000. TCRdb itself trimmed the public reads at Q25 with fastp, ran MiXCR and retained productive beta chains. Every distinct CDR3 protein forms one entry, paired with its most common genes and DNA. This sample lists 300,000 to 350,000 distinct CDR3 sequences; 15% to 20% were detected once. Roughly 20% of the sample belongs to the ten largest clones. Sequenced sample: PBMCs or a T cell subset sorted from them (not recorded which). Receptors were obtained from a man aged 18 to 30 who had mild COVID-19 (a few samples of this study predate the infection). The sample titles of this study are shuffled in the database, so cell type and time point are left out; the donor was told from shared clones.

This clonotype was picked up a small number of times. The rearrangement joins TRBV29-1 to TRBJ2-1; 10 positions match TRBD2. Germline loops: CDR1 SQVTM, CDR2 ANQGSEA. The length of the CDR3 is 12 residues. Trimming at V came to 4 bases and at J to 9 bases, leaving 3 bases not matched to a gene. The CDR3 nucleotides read TGCAGCGTTGGGGGACTAGCGATTGAGCAGTTCTTC. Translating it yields CSVGGLAIEQFF.

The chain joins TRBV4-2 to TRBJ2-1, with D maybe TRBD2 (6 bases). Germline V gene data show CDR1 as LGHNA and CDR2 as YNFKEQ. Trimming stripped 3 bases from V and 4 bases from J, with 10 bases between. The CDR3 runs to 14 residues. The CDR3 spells CASSHSGTYNEQFF. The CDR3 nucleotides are TGTGCCAGCAGCCATTCCGGGACTTACAATGAGCAGTTCTTC.

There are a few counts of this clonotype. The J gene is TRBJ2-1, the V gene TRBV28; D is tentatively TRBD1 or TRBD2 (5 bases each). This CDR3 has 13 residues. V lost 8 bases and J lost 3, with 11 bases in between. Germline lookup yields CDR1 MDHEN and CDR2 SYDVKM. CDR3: CASGRDDYNEQFF. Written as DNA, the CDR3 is TGTGCCAGCGGCCGGGACGACTACAATGAGCAGTTCTTC. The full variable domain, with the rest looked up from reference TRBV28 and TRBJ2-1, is DVKVTQSSRYLVKRTGEKVFLECVQDMDHENMFWYRQDPGLGLRLIYFSYDVKMKEKGDIPEGYSVSREKKERFSLILESASTNQTSMYLCASGRDDYNEQFFGPGTRLTVL.

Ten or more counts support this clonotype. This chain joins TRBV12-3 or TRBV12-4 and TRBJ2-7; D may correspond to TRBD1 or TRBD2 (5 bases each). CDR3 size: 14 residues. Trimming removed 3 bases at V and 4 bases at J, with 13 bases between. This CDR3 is CASSLGQDLYEQYF. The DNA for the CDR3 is TGTGCCAGCAGTTTGGGGCAGGACTTATACGAGCAGTACTTC.

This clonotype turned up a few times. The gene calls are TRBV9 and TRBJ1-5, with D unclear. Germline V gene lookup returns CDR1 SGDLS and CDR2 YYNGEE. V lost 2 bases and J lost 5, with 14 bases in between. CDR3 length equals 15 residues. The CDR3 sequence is CASSVEGRRDQPQHF. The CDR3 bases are TGTGCCAGCAGCGTGGAAGGGCGGAGAGATCAGCCCCAGCATTTT.

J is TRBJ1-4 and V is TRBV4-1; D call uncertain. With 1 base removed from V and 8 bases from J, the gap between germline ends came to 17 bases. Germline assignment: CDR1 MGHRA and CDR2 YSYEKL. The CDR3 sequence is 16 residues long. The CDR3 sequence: CASSQGPMGVGEKLFF. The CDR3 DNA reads TGCGCCAGCAGCCAAGGTCCCATGGGAGTGGGAGAAAAACTGTTTTTT.

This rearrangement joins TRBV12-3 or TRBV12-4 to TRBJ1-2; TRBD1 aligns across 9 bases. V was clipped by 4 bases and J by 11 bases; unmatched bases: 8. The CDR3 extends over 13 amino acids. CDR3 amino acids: CASSSSGTGRYTF. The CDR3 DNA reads TGTGCCAGCAGTTCGTCCGGGACAGGGAGGTACACCTTC.

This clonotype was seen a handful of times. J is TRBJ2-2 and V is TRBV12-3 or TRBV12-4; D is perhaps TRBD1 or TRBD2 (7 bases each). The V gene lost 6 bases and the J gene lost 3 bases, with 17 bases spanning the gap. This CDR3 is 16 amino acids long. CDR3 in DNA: TGTGCCAGCAGGGACAACAGGGGAGGGGACACCGGGGAGCTGTTTTTT. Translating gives CASRDNRGGDTGELFF.

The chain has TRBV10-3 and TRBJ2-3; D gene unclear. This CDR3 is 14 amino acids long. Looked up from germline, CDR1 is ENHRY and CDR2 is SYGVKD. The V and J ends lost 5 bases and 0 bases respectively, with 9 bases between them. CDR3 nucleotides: TGTGCCATCAGTCCACAGCCTAGCACAGATACGCAGTATTTT. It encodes CAISPQPSTDTQYF.

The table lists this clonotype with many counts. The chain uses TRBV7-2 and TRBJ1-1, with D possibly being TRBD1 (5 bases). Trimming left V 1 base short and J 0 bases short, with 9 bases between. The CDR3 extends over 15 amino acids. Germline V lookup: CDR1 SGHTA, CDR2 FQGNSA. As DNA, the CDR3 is TGTGCCAGCAGCTTAGTTGCGGGGCTGAACACTGAAGCTTTCTTT. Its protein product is CASSLVAGLNTEAFF.

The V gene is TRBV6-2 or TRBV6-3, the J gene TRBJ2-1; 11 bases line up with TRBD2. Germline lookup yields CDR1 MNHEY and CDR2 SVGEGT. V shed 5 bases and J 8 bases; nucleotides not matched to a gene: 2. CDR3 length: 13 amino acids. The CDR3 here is CASSQTSGDEQFF. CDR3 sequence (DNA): TGTGCCAGCAGTCAGACTAGCGGGGATGAGCAGTTCTTC.

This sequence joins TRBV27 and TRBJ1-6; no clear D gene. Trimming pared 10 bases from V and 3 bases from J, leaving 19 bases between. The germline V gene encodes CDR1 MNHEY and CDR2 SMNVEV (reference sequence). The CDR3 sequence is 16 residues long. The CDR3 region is CATNTIQNFYNSPLHF. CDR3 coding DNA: TGTGCCACCAATACTATACAGAATTTCTATAATTCACCCCTCCACTTT.

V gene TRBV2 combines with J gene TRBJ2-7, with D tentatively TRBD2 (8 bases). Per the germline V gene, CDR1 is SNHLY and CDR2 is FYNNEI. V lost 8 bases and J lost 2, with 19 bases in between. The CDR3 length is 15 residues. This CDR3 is CASGPRQGLAYEQYF. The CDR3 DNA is TGTGCCAGCGGCCCCCGACAGGGACTAGCCTACGAGCAGTACTTC. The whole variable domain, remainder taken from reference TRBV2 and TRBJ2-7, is EPEVTQTPSHQVTQMGQEVILRCVPISNHLYFYWYRQILGQKVEFLVSFYNNEISEKSEIFDDQFSVERPDGSNFTLKIRSTKLEDSAMYFCASGPRQGLAYEQYFGPGTRLTVT.

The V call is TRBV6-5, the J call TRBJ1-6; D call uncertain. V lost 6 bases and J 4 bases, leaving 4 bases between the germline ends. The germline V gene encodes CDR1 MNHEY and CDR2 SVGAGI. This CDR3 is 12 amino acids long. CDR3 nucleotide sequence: TGTGCCAGCAGACAATATAATTCACCCCTCCACTTT. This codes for CASRQYNSPLHF.

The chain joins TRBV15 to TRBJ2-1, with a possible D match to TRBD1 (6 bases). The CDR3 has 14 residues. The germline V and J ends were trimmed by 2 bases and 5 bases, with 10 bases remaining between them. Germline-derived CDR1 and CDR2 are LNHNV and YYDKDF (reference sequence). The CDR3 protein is CATSRTDSNNEQFF. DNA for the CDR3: TGTGCCACCAGCAGAACGGACAGTAACAATGAGCAGTTCTTC.

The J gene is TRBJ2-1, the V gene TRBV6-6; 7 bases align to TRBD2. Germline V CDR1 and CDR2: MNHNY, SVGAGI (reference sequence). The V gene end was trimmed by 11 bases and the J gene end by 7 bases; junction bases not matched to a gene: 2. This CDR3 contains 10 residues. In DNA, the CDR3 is TGTGCCGGGGGGGTTAATGAGCAGTTCTTC. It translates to CAGGVNEQFF.

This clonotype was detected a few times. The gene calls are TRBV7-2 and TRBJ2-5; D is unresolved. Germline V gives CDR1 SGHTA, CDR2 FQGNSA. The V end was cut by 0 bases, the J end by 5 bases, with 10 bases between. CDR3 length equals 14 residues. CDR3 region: CASSLAGVSETQYF. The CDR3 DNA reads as TGTGCCAGCAGCTTAGCTGGCGTGAGTGAGACCCAGTACTTC.

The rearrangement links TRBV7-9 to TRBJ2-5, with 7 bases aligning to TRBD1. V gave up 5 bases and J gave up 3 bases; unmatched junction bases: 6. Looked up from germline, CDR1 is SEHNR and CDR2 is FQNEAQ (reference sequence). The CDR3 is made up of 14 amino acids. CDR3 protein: CASSPGQLKETQYF. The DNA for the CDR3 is TGTGCCAGCAGCCCGGGACAGCTAAAAGAGACCCAGTACTTC.

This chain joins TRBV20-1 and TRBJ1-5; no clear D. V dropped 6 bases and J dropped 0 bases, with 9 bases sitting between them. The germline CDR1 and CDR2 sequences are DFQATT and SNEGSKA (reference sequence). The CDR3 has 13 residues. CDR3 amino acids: CSAVLTSNQPQHF. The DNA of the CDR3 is TGCAGTGCCGTTCTTACTAGCAATCAGCCCCAGCATTTT.

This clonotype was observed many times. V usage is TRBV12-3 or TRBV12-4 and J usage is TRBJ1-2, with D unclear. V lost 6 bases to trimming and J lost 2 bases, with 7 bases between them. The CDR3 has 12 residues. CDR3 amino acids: CASSPDNYGYTF. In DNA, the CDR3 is TGTGCCAGCAGCCCGGACAACTATGGCTACACCTTC.

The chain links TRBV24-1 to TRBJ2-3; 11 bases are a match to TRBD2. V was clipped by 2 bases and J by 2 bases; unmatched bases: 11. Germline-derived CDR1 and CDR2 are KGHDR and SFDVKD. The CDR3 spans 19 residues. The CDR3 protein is CATSDWGSGGAGSTDTQYF. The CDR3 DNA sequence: TGTGCCACCAGTGATTGGGGTAGCGGGGGGGCTGGATCCACAGATACGCAGTATTTT.

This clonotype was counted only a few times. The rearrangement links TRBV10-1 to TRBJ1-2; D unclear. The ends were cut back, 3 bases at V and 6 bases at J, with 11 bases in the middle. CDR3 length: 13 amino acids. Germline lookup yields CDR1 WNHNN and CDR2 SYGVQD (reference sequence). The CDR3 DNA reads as TGCGCCAGCAGTGAAAGCAGCACTCATGGCTACACCTTC. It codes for CASSESSTHGYTF.

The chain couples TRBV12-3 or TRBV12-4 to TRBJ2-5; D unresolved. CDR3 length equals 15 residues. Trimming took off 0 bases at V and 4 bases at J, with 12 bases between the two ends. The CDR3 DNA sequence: TGTGCCAGCAGTTTAGCCCTCCGCCAGGCAGAGACCCAGTACTTC. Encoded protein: CASSLALRQAETQYF.

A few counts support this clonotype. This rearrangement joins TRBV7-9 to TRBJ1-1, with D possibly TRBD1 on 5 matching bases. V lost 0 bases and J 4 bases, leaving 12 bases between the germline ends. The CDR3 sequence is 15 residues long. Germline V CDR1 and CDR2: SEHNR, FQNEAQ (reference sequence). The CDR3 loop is CASSLAVDGGTEAFF. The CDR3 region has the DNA TGTGCCAGCAGCTTAGCCGTGGATGGGGGCACTGAAGCTTTCTTT.

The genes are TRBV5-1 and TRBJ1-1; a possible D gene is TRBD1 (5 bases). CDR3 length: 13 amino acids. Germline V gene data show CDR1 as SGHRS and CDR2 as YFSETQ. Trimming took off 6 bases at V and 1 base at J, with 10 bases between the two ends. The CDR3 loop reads CASTLGQNTEAFF. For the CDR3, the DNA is TGCGCCAGCACCCTCGGACAGAACACTGAAGCTTTCTTT.

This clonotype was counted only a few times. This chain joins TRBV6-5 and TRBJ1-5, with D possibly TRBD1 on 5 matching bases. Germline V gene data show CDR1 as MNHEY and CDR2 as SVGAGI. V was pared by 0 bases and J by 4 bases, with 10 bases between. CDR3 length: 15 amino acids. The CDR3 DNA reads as TGTGCCAGCAGTTACTCGGGACTGTTTAATCAGCCCCAGCATTTT. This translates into CASSYSGLFNQPQHF.